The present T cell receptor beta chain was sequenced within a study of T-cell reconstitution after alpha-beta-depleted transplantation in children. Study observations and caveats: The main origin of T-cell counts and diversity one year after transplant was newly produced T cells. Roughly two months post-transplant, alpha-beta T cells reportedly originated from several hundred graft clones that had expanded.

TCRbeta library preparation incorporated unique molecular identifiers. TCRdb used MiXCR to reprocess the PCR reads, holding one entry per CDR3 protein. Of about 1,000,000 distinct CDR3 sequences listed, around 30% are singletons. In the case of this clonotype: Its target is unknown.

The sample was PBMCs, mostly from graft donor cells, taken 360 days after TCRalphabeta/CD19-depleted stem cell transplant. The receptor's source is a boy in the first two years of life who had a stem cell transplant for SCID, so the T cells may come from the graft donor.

CDR3 nucleotides: TGTGCCAGCAGTTTACGGGGGAACGGAAACACCATATATTTT. It yields the protein CASSLRGNGNTIYF. This sequence joins TRBV12-3 or TRBV12-4 and TRBJ1-3; TRBD1 might be the D (5 bases). V was pared by 2 bases and J by 4 bases, with 9 bases between. The CDR3 runs 14 residues.